These 15 T cell receptor beta chains originate from one sample sequenced in a study of blood T cells in healthy people across ages. The authors ran a second PCR of about 6 to 11 cycles using a sample-barcoded 5' primer and a J-beta primer mix. TCRdb re-called the 5' RACE reads with MiXCR, one entry per CDR3 protein. In the table there are about 570,000 distinct CDR3 sequences, 27% of which are singletons. What was sequenced was blood. Receptor source: a woman between 65 and 79 years old in good health.

This clonotype has a handful of counts. The chain has TRBV29-1 and TRBJ1-1; 8 bases match TRBD1. Looked up from germline, CDR1 is SQVTM and CDR2 is ANQGSEA. The V and J ends lost 7 bases and 7 bases, in that order; junction bases with no gene match: 8. The CDR3 covers 12 residues. CDR3 protein: CSGGQGVSEAFF. In nucleotides, the CDR3 is TGCAGCGGCGGACAGGGAGTAAGTGAAGCTTTCTTT.

Only a few counts were recorded for this clonotype. J is TRBJ2-5 and V is TRBV6-2 or TRBV6-3; D unclear. The J call may be incorrect, as the DNA end agrees better with TRBJ2-7. The V gene's germline CDR1 is MNHEY and CDR2 SVGEGT. This CDR3 has 15 residues. The CDR3 here is CASRHTSGSSYEQYF. The CDR3 DNA sequence: TGTGCCAGCAGACACACCTCAGGAAGCTCCTACGAGCAGTACTTC.

This clonotype was picked up a small number of times. The chain links TRBV6-6 to TRBJ1-5, with a tentative D call TRBD1 (6 bases). V was cut by 6 bases and J by 2 bases, with 17 bases left in between. Germline V gene sequence: CDR1 MNHNY, CDR2 SVGAGI (reference sequence). This CDR3 spans 16 amino acids. Written as DNA, the CDR3 is TGTGCCAGCAGCTACGGAGGGGGTAGGGGCAATCAGCCCCAGCATTTT. Translating gives CASSYGGGRGNQPQHF.

The rearrangement links TRBV7-2 to TRBJ1-1; possible D gene TRBD1, 5 bases. V lost 1 base to trimming and J lost 3 bases, with 12 bases between them. CDR1 and CDR2 from the germline V gene are SGHTA and FQGNSA. This CDR3 has 15 residues. The CDR3 nucleotides read TGTGCCAGCAGCTTAGACTTCGGGGGAGACACTGAAGCTTTCTTT. Protein product: CASSLDFGGDTEAFF.

The gene calls are TRBV19 and TRBJ2-4, with 7 bases matching TRBD1. V gave up 3 bases and J gave up 1 base; unmatched junction bases: 0. Germline assignment: CDR1 LNHDA and CDR2 SQIVND (reference sequence). The CDR3 has 14 amino acids. DNA of the CDR3: TGTGCCAGTAGTATCAGGGGGGCCAAAAACATTCAGTACTTC. Its translation is CASSIRGAKNIQYF.

A few counts support this clonotype. This chain links TRBV5-1 with TRBJ2-7; either TRBD1 or TRBD2 may fit D (6 bases each). This CDR3 is built from 14 residues. V was shortened by 0 bases and J by 1 base, with 8 bases between the two germline ends. Germline V CDR1 and CDR2: SGHRS, YFSETQ. CDR3 nucleotides: TGCGCCAGCAGCTTGGAAGGGGGGTCCTACGAGCAGTACTTC. Translating it yields CASSLEGGSYEQYF. Variable domain in full (rest from reference TRBV5-1 and TRBJ2-7): KAGVTQTPRYLIKTRGQQVTLSCSPISGHRSVSWYQQTPGQGLQFLFEYFSETQRNKGNFPGRFSGRQFSNSRSEMNVSTLELGDSALYLCASSLEGGSYEQYFGPGTRLTVT.

The chain links TRBV7-3 to TRBJ1-1; the D gene is possibly TRBD1 (5 bases). Germline values: CDR1 SGHTA, CDR2 FQGTGA. Trimming removed 2 bases from V and 8 bases from J, with 15 bases in between. The CDR3 covers 14 residues. The CDR3 bases are TGTGCCAGCAGCTTAGGGGCCCGGGGGGGAGAAGCTTTCTTT. This gives the protein CASSLGARGGEAFF. Full variable domain (remainder filled in from reference TRBV7-3 and TRBJ1-1): GAGVSQTPSNKVTEKGKYVELRCDPISGHTALYWYRQSLGQGPEFLIYFQGTGAADDSGLPNDRFFAVRPEGSVSTLKIQRTERGDSAVYLCASSLGARGGEAFFGQGTRLTVV.

This clonotype has a handful of counts. This chain uses TRBV29-1 with TRBJ1-2; D remains ambiguous. Trimming removed 7 bases at V and 7 bases at J, with 28 bases between. This CDR3 spans 16 amino acids. Per the germline V gene, CDR1 is SQVTM and CDR2 is ANQGSEA. In DNA, the CDR3 is TGCAGCGCCCCAGAGAACACCGGGCCCCGGGTCCGTGGCTACACCTTC. Protein sequence: CSAPENTGPRVRGYTF.

The chain combines TRBV24-1 with TRBJ1-5; a possible D gene is TRBD1 (6 bases). Germline CDR1 reads KGHDR; CDR2 reads SFDVKD. This CDR3 comprises 15 residues. Trimming stripped 2 bases from V and 0 bases from J, with 7 bases between. For the CDR3, the DNA is TGTGCCACCAGTGATTCAGGGGTTAGCAATCAGCCCCAGCATTTT. Amino acid sequence: CATSDSGVSNQPQHF.

The rearrangement links TRBV27 to TRBJ1-5; D is undetermined. The CDR3 totals 14 residues. The V gene's germline CDR1 is MNHEY and CDR2 SMNVEV (reference sequence). V was pared by 2 bases and J by 0 bases, with 5 bases between. CDR3 nucleotide sequence: TGTGCCAGCAGTTTAACAATTAGCAATCAGCCCCAGCATTTT. It yields the protein CASSLTISNQPQHF.

This clonotype was counted between two and nine times. The chain links TRBV6-9 to TRBJ2-7, with D maybe TRBD1 (6 bases). Germline CDR1 is MNHGY and CDR2 is SVAAGI. V was clipped by 7 bases and J by 4 bases, with 29 bases between them. The CDR3 is 18 amino acids. This CDR3 reads CASKKGDSRYEPRYEQYF. DNA of the CDR3: TGTGCCAGCAAGAAGGGGGATAGTCGATACGAACCACGTTACGAGCAGTACTTC.

V is TRBV6-5 and J is TRBJ2-1; 7 bases fit TRBD2. J lost 4 bases, V lost 7 bases, and 10 bases had no gene match. Germline CDR1 MNHEY, CDR2 SVGAGI. This CDR3 is 15 amino acids long. The CDR3 bases are TGTGCCAGCAAAGGACTGGGGCGGGGGTACAATGAGCAGTTCTTC. As protein: CASKGLGRGYNEQFF.

This clonotype was found a few times. J is TRBJ2-5 and V is TRBV3-1; no reliable D call. The CDR3 has 11 residues. Looked up from germline, CDR1 is LGHDT and CDR2 is YNNKEL (reference sequence). Trimming stripped 1 base from V and 8 bases from J, with 5 bases between. The CDR3 DNA is TGTGCCAGCAGCCAAGGGGTCACCCAGTACTTC. Translation: CASSQGVTQYF.

As regards this clonotype: Because it lacks the conserved phenylalanine or tryptophan at the end, this CDR3 is likely a read error. CDR3: CASSVVRGREETQYL. In DNA, the CDR3 is TGTGCCAGCAGTGTGGTCAGGGGGCGCGAGGAGACCCAGTACCTC. The genes are TRBV2 and TRBJ2-5; 8 bases align to TRBD1. The CDR3 is 15 amino acids. V lost 4 bases and J lost 5; bases outside the gene matches: 9. Per the germline V gene, CDR1 is SNHLY and CDR2 is FYNNEI.

This clonotype has just a few counts. The V gene is TRBV11-2, the J gene TRBJ1-1, with D possibly matching TRBD1 (6 bases). The germline V gene has CDR1 SGHAT and CDR2 FQNNGV. This CDR3 has 17 residues. V was pared by 5 bases and J by 0 bases, with 19 bases between. The DNA for the CDR3 is TGTGCCAGCAGCCCGGGGCAGGGAGGGGGGATGAACACTGAAGCTTTCTTT. Residues: CASSPGQGGGMNTEAFF.